This T cell receptor (beta chain) was identified in a study of CXCR3-negative and CXCR3-positive naive CD8 T cells. General observations from the study: Naive subsets were similarly diverse, while memory CD8+ repertoires were much less diverse.

This CDR3 is 16 amino acids long. Per germline, CDR1 MDHEN and CDR2 SYDVKM. With UMI labels, 5' RACE was used to prepare the TRB cDNA libraries. TCRdb reprocessed the 5' RACE reads and keeps a single row for each CDR3 protein, giving no DNA. Its listing shows more than 35,000 distinct CDR3 sequences. Of note for this clonotype: Its antigen is still unknown.

The chain carries TRBV28 and TRBJ2-5. The source is a human donor in good health. Some clones in this sample may be carry-over from other donors' samples. Sequencing was performed on memory CD8+ T cells from blood. CDR3 sequence: CASSLNRWVRRETQYF.